The 30 T cell receptor beta chains below were found in one sample sequenced in a study of cytomegalovirus exposure and HLA in healthy donors. Vbeta (60) and Jbeta (13) primers were used in the PCR. Produced via immunoSEQ multiplex PCR; TCRdb's table is partial and in-frame only. The data show about 69,000 clones, about 76% seen once. The material sequenced was PBMCs. The receptors stem from a man aged 18 to 29 in good health and CMV-seronegative.

V usage is TRBV5-1 and J usage is TRBJ1-3; TRBD1 matches at 7 bases. J was trimmed by 3 bases and V by 4 bases; bases with no gene match: 4. The germline V gene has CDR1 SGHRS and CDR2 YFSETQ. The CDR3 contains 14 residues. CDR3 DNA sequence: TGCGCCAGCAGCCCTGGGACAGATGGAAACACCATATATTTT. This translates into CASSPGTDGNTIYF.

The chain recombines TRBV2 with TRBJ1-4, with 7 positions matching TRBD1. Germline V gives CDR1 SNHLY, CDR2 FYNNEI. This CDR3 spans 13 amino acids. V trimming: 6 bases; J trimming: 4 bases; junction bases outside the gene matches: 2. The CDR3 sequence: CASRRDSNEKLFF. CDR3 sequence (DNA): TGTGCCAGCAGAAGGGACAGTAATGAAAAACTGTTTTTT.

There are a few counts of this clone. The CDR3 protein is CASSRDTTLETQYF. The CDR3 DNA reads as TGTGCCAGCAGCCGGGACACCACCCTGGAGACCCAGTACTTC. This chain links TRBV5-4 with TRBJ2-5, with D possibly matching TRBD1 (6 bases). This CDR3 region has 14 residues. The germline gives CDR1 SGHNT, CDR2 YYREEE (reference sequence). Trimming shortened V by 4 bases and J by 5 bases, and 15 bases separated the two germline ends.

This chain links TRBV27 with TRBJ2-7; 11 nucleotides align to TRBD1. This CDR3 has 19 amino acids. Trimming took 2 bases from V and 0 from J; bases not matched to a gene: 12. The germline CDR1 and CDR2 sequences are MNHEY and SMNVEV (reference sequence). The CDR3 here is CASSLPGTGGPKPSYEQYV. In DNA form, the CDR3 reads TGTGCCAGCAGTTTACCGGGGACAGGGGGACCGAAACCCTCCTACGAGCAGTACGTC.

A few counts support this clone. The chain combines TRBV10-3 with TRBJ1-5, with D possibly matching TRBD1 (5 bases). With 5 bases removed from V and 0 bases from J, the gap between germline ends came to 11 bases. Germline loops: CDR1 ENHRY, CDR2 SYGVKD. The CDR3 runs 15 residues. CDR3 amino acids: CAISISTDSNQPQHF. CDR3 coding DNA: TGTGCCATCAGTATATCGACAGATAGCAATCAGCCCCAGCATTTT.

The sample holds a few counts of this clone. A read error may produce the germline difference seen at one junction end. The chain couples TRBV6-1 to TRBJ1-1; 7 nucleotides agree with TRBD1. The germline gives CDR1 MNHNS, CDR2 SASEGT. The CDR3 sequence is 15 residues long. The CDR3 protein is CASREGQDLNTEAFF. The CDR3 nucleotides read TGTGCCAGCAGGGAAGGACAGGATTTGAACACTGAAGCTTTCTTT.

The chain recombines TRBV5-1 with TRBJ1-4; D unresolved. The germline V and J ends were trimmed by 2 bases and 12 bases, with 14 bases remaining between them. This CDR3 is built from 13 residues. From germline, CDR1 is SGHRS and CDR2 YFSETQ. CDR3 protein: CASSLSETSELFF. The CDR3 DNA reads as TGCGCCAGCAGCTTATCGGAGACCTCAGAACTGTTTTTT.

V gene TRBV5-1 combines with J gene TRBJ1-1, with TRBD1 as a possible D gene (6 bases). Trimming removed 0 bases at V and 2 bases at J, with 8 bases between. Germline loops: CDR1 SGHRS, CDR2 YFSETQ. The CDR3 is 14 residues long. CDR3 loop: CASSLGQANTEAFF. The CDR3 DNA reads as TGCGCCAGCAGCTTGGGACAGGCAAACACTGAAGCTTTCTTT.

This chain connects TRBV14 to TRBJ1-2, with D maybe TRBD1 (6 bases). This CDR3 has 15 residues. CDR1 is SGHDN, CDR2 FVKESK, per germline. V lost 1 base and J 4 bases, leaving 13 bases between the germline ends. In DNA form, the CDR3 reads TGTGCCAGCAGCCAAGCGAGCGGGGGCTTCTATGGCTACACCTTC. Protein sequence: CASSQASGGFYGYTF.

This clone occurred once. This chain connects TRBV25-1 to TRBJ1-4, with 8 bases aligning to TRBD1. J gave up 6 bases and V 8 bases, and 11 bases lay outside the gene matches. This CDR3 comprises 15 residues. Germline loops: CDR1 MGHDK, CDR2 SYGVNS. The CDR3 is CASRTAGGNYEKLFF. The CDR3 nucleotides read TGTGCCAGCCGTACGGCAGGGGGCAATTATGAAAAACTGTTTTTT.

This chain links TRBV7-3 with TRBJ2-7; the match to TRBD1 covers 9 bases. Trimming at V came to 5 bases and at J to 6 bases, leaving 5 bases not matched to a gene. Germline values: CDR1 SGHTA, CDR2 FQGTGA. The CDR3 extends over 13 amino acids. This CDR3 reads CASSHGQGFEQYF. The CDR3 DNA follows: TGTGCCAGCAGCCATGGACAGGGGTTCGAGCAGTACTTC.

A few counts support this clone. The V gene is TRBV28, the J gene TRBJ2-4, with TRBD1 matching over 7 bases. V lost 6 bases, J lost 0 bases, and 8 bases stayed unmatched. The length of the CDR3 is 16 residues. Germline assignment: CDR1 MDHEN and CDR2 SYDVKM. The CDR3 bases are TGTGCCAGCAGCCTGGGACAGATGGTAGCCAAAAACATTCAGTACTTC. It yields the protein CASSLGQMVAKNIQYF.

The V and J genes are TRBV5-1 and TRBJ1-4; D uncertain. This CDR3 has 15 amino acids. The V gene lost 4 bases and the J gene lost 0 bases, with 10 bases spanning the gap. Looked up from germline, CDR1 is SGHRS and CDR2 is YFSETQ. The CDR3 sequence is CASSVRGATNEKLFF. The CDR3 DNA follows: TGCGCCAGCAGCGTCCGGGGTGCAACTAATGAAAAACTGTTTTTT.

The chain joins TRBV28 to TRBJ1-5; TRBD1 might be the D (5 bases). Germline values: CDR1 MDHEN, CDR2 SYDVKM. V gave up 1 base and J gave up 3 bases, with 25 bases separating them. The CDR3 runs to 20 residues. CDR3 in DNA: TGTGCCAGCAGTTTATCACCAATACGGCACCAGGGTGTGAACAATCAGCCCCAGCATTTT. The encoded protein is CASSLSPIRHQGVNNQPQHF.

The chain uses TRBV5-4 and TRBJ2-1; D might be TRBD1 (5 bases). The CDR3 length is 14 residues. CDR1 SGHNT and CDR2 YYREEE come from the germline V gene (reference sequence). Deletions cut 4 bases from V and 3 bases from J, with 11 bases between. For the CDR3, the DNA is TGTGCCAGCAGCCCGACCACAGGCTACAATGAGCAGTTCTTC. It is translated as CASSPTTGYNEQFF.

The rearrangement links TRBV19 to TRBJ1-1, with D possibly being TRBD1 (6 bases). Trimming took off 6 bases at V and 1 base at J, with 18 bases between the two ends. The CDR3 sequence is 16 residues long. Germline loops: CDR1 LNHDA, CDR2 SQIVND (reference sequence). The CDR3 coding sequence is TGTGCCAGTAGAAAGAGGGGGGGGGTCGGGAACACTGAAGCTTTCTTT. Its translation is CASRKRGGVGNTEAFF.

The J gene is TRBJ1-2, the V gene TRBV7-9; D may be TRBD1 (6 bases). Germline CDR1 is SEHNR and CDR2 is FQNEAQ (reference sequence). Trimming shortened V by 3 bases and J by 2 bases, and 10 bases separated the two germline ends. The CDR3 is 14 residues long. The CDR3 DNA sequence: TGTGCCAGCAGCTTGCAGGGGTTGAACTATGGCTACACCTTC. Translated, it gives CASSLQGLNYGYTF.

This rearrangement joins TRBV19 to TRBJ2-1; D ambiguous. Germline-derived CDR1 and CDR2 are LNHDA and SQIVND (reference sequence). V lost 1 base, J lost 4 bases, and 5 bases lay in between. The CDR3 spans 13 residues. CDR3 in amino acids: CASSIAHYNEQFF. CDR3 DNA: TGTGCCAGTAGTATAGCCCATTACAATGAGCAGTTCTTC.

The V and J genes are TRBV5-1 and TRBJ2-5; 8 nucleotides align to TRBD2. J was trimmed by 2 bases and V by 2 bases; bases with no gene match: 5. This CDR3 comprises 15 residues. Per the germline V gene, CDR1 is SGHRS and CDR2 is YFSETQ. The CDR3 reads CASSFTVAGQETQYF. In nucleotides, the CDR3 is TGCGCCAGCAGCTTCACCGTAGCGGGGCAAGAGACCCAGTACTTC.

This sequence joins TRBV30 and TRBJ1-2, with a tentative D call TRBD1 (6 bases). Looked up from germline, CDR1 is GTSNPN and CDR2 is SVGIG (reference sequence). Trimming stripped 2 bases from V and 8 bases from J, with 12 bases between. The CDR3 is 12 residues long. CDR3 DNA: TGTGCCTGGAGTTCCGGACAGCGCGGCTACACCTTC. Translating it yields CAWSSGQRGYTF.

The chain employs TRBV11-2 and TRBJ2-3, with TRBD2 identical over 10 bases. Germline V gene sequence: CDR1 SGHAT, CDR2 FQNNGV. After removal of 2 bases from V and 2 bases from J, the junction contained 7 bases not matched to a gene. This CDR3 contains 17 residues. CDR3 residues: CASSLRKSGGDTDTQYF. CDR3 nucleotide sequence: TGTGCCAGCAGCTTAAGGAAAAGCGGGGGGGACACAGATACGCAGTATTTT.

The sample holds one count of this clone. The V gene is TRBV9, the J gene TRBJ1-2, with no clear D. CDR1 and CDR2 (germline): SGDLS, YYNGEE. Trimming stripped 3 bases from V and 1 base from J, with 16 bases between. This CDR3 contains 16 residues. The CDR3 here is CASSAHPAGNNYGYTF. DNA of the CDR3: TGTGCCAGCAGCGCCCACCCGGCAGGAAATAACTATGGCTACACCTTC.

The gene calls are TRBV18 and TRBJ1-3, with a possible D match to TRBD1 (6 bases). Trimming left V 3 bases short and J 4 bases short, with 13 bases between. Germline CDR1 and CDR2: KGHSH and LQKENI. This CDR3 has 15 amino acids. CDR3: CASSPGTSSGNTIYF. The CDR3 bases are TGTGCCAGCTCACCTGGGACATCCAGCGGAAACACCATATATTTT.

The chain employs TRBV5-6 and TRBJ1-2; D uncertain. CDR3 size: 13 residues. Deletions cut 2 bases from V and 0 bases from J, with 5 bases between. From germline, CDR1 is SGHDT and CDR2 YYEEEE. DNA of the CDR3: TGTGCCAGCAGCTTTGGAGCTAACTATGGCTACACCTTC. Protein product: CASSFGANYGYTF.

This chain uses TRBV5-1 with TRBJ2-5, with D unresolved. The DNA end favors TRBJ2-7, so the J call may be wrong. The CDR3 has 12 amino acids. The germline V gene encodes CDR1 SGHRS and CDR2 YFSETQ. CDR3 residues: CASSLGGYEQYF. CDR3 bases: TGCGCCAGCAGCTTGGGGGGCTACGAGCAGTACTTC.

The chain recombines TRBV13 with TRBJ1-2; 9 nucleotides agree with TRBD1. CDR1 PRHDT and CDR2 FYEKMQ come from the germline V gene (reference sequence). The J segment lost 5 bases and the V segment lost 5 bases, leaving 15 bases of the junction unmatched. This CDR3 region has 17 residues. Here the CDR3 reads CASSGPGQGGEFYGYTF. The CDR3 DNA is TGTGCCAGCAGCGGTCCGGGACAGGGAGGGGAATTTTATGGCTACACCTTC.

The chain joins TRBV10-3 to TRBJ2-5, with no clear D. Trimming took 2 bases from V and 4 from J, leaving 11 bases between them. The CDR3 covers 14 residues. Germline CDR1 reads ENHRY; CDR2 reads SYGVKD. CDR3 sequence (DNA): TGTGCCATCAGTGAGGATTTAGTCGGAGAGACCCAGTACTTC. Its translation is CAISEDLVGETQYF.

The chain has TRBV9 and TRBJ2-1; D is perhaps TRBD1 (5 bases). Trimming removed 4 bases at V and 0 bases at J, with 14 bases between. CDR3 length: 16 amino acids. Germline CDR1 SGDLS, CDR2 YYNGEE. This CDR3 is CASSLRGDSSYNEQFF. CDR3 nucleotides: TGTGCCAGCAGCCTCCGTGGAGACAGCTCCTACAATGAGCAGTTCTTC.

V usage is TRBV5-6 and J usage is TRBJ1-6, with D maybe TRBD1 (6 bases). The CDR3 spans 15 residues. Looked up from germline, CDR1 is SGHDT and CDR2 is YYEEEE. V was cut by 0 bases and J by 8 bases, with 12 bases left in between. The CDR3 reads CASSLDQGIDSPLHF. The CDR3 bases are TGTGCCAGCAGCTTGGACCAGGGGATCGATTCACCCCTCCACTTT.

The V call is TRBV9, the J call TRBJ2-2; no definite D call. Trimming pared 0 bases from V and 4 bases from J, leaving 7 bases between. CDR1 SGDLS and CDR2 YYNGEE come from the germline V gene. The CDR3 loop spans 14 amino acids. The CDR3, as DNA: TGTGCCAGCAGCGTAGGAGCCGGCACCGGGGAGCTGTTTTTT. Protein sequence: CASSVGAGTGELFF.